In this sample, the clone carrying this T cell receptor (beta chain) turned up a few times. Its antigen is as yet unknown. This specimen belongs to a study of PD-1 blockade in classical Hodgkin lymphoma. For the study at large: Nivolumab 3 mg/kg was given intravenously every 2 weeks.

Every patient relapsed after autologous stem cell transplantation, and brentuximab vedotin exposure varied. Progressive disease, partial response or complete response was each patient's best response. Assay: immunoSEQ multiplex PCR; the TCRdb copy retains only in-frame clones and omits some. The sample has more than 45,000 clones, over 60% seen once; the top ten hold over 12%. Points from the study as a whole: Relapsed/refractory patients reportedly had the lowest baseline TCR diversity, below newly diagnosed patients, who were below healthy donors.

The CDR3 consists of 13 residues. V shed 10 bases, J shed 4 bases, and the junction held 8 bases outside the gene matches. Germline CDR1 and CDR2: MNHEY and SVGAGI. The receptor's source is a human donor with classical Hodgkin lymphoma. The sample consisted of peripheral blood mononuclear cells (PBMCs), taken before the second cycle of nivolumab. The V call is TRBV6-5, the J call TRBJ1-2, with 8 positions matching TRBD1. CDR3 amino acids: CAIGQGEGYGYTF. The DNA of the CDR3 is TGTGCCATAGGACAGGGCGAGGGCTATGGCTACACCTTC.